These 3 T cell receptor beta chains came from one sample sequenced in a study of T-cell reconstitution after alpha-beta-depleted transplantation in children. Using unique molecular identifiers, the investigators prepared the TCRbeta library. TCRdb ran MiXCR on the PCR reads and lists one entry per CDR3 protein. This table holds approximately 630,000 distinct CDR3 sequences, around 12% found once. The sequences come from PBMCs, collected before TCRalphabeta/CD19-depleted stem cell transplant. All receptors derive from a girl aged 2 to 9 with congenital amegakaryocytic thrombocytopenia, due to receive a stem cell transplant.

This clonotype has ten or more counts. The chain employs TRBV6-5 and TRBJ1-2; TRBD1 is a possible D gene (6 bases). Germline loops: CDR1 MNHEY, CDR2 SVGAGI. The CDR3 runs to 12 residues. The CDR3 here is CASGGQREGYTF. The CDR3 coding sequence is TGTGCTTCCGGGGGCCAAAGGGAAGGCTACACCTTC.

This clonotype has just a few counts. V usage is TRBV12-3 or TRBV12-4 and J usage is TRBJ2-7; the D gene is possibly TRBD1 (5 bases). V lost 5 bases to trimming and J lost 2 bases, with 10 bases between them. CDR3 length: 13 amino acids. The CDR3 sequence: CASSLLTAYEQYF. DNA for the CDR3: TGTGCCAGCAGTCTCCTGACAGCCTACGAGCAGTACTTC.

This clonotype was recorded at least ten times. The V gene is TRBV6-1, the J gene TRBJ1-5; no clear D gene. The V and J ends lost 7 bases and 7 bases respectively, with 17 bases between them. The CDR3 has 14 residues. Germline loops: CDR1 MNHNS, CDR2 SASEGT. The CDR3 loop is CASIVQAGWQPQHF. As DNA, the CDR3 is TGTGCCAGCATTGTCCAGGCGGGATGGCAGCCCCAGCATTTT.